What follows describes a single T cell receptor (beta chain). What it binds is not known. V lost 0 bases, J lost 2 bases, and 14 bases lay in between. In germline, CDR1 is SGHRS, CDR2 YFSETQ. The CDR3 consists of 16 residues. This entry is derived from a study of shared clonotypes between healthy human individuals. On the study more broadly: The donor group consisted of two women and three men, aged 18 to 49.

Study-wide results and caveats: Despite large depth, sorted-subset datasets appeared incompletely sequenced.

The table came from immunoSEQ multiplex PCR; TCRdb's copy has only in-frame clones and leaves some out. Among under 2.5 million clones listed, 85% to 95% were seen once. The chain joins TRBV5-1 to TRBJ1-1, with a tentative D call TRBD1 (6 bases). Material for sequencing was naive CD4+ T cells from PBMCs. Subset noted: CD45RA+ positively selected. The source is a man between 18 and 29 years old in good health. Some clones in this sample may be carry-over from other donors' samples. The CDR3 reads CASSLEGGPLNTEAFF. CDR3 DNA sequence: TGCGCCAGCAGCTTGGAGGGGGGGCCCCTTAACACTGAAGCTTTCTTT.